This T cell receptor beta chain was documented in a study of OX40 agonist ivuxolimab in advanced cancers. Overall study findings and caveats: Partial responders dosed at 0.1-3.0 mg/kg displayed clonal expansion ranking among the lowest. No determination was made of the antigen specificity of the expanded peripheral T cells.

The CDR3 consists of 16 residues. CDR1 and CDR2 (germline): KGHSH, LQKENI. Trimming removed 3 bases at V and 3 bases at J, with 17 bases between. Here immunoSEQ multiplex PCR was the method, and the copy in TCRdb shows in-frame clones only, minus some. The repertoire holds approximately 110,000 clones, with roughly 92% as singletons. Note on this clone: The antigen remains undetermined.

The receptor was isolated from an adult with an advanced solid tumor such as melanoma, head and neck, liver or kidney cancer. The chain recombines TRBV18 with TRBJ1-1; a possible D gene is TRBD1 (6 bases). The specimen was CD4+ or CD8+ T cells sorted from blood, collected in a trial of the OX40 agonist ivuxolimab. The CDR3 coding sequence is TGTGCCAGCTCACCTTTACAGGGCACCGTACACACTGAAGCTTTCTTT. It is translated as CASSPLQGTVHTEAFF.